Below are 5 T cell receptor beta chains sequenced from a single sample in a study of Graves' ophthalmopathy and Graves' hyperthyroidism. As the template, RNA transcripts were used to amplify TCR beta CDR3 regions. Investigators did first-round RT-PCR with HTBI primers, then second-round multiplex PCR. Via MiXCR, TCRdb re-called the multiplex PCR reads, giving one row per CDR3 protein. The table has 300,000 to 400,000 distinct CDR3 sequences, roughly 17% seen once. Sequenced sample: peripheral blood. The origin of the receptors is an adult man with Graves' ophthalmopathy.

This clonotype was seen many times. The chain uses TRBV6-1 and TRBJ1-5; the D gene is possibly TRBD1 (5 bases). V shed 7 bases and J shed 0 bases, with 13 bases lying between them. CDR3 length equals 15 residues. Germline V lookup: CDR1 MNHNS, CDR2 SASEGT. In DNA, the CDR3 is TGTGCCAGCACCCTCGGGGGGTATAGCAATCAGCCCCAGCATTTT. Translating gives CASTLGGYSNQPQHF.

This clonotype has ten or more counts. This chain links TRBV6-1 with TRBJ1-2, with D perhaps TRBD1 (6 bases). Germline CDR1 is MNHNS and CDR2 is SASEGT. The CDR3 spans 17 residues. Deletions cut 0 bases from V and 5 bases from J, with 19 bases between. As DNA, the CDR3 is TGTGCCAGCAGTGAAGCGGGTCAGGGGTTTGGGACTTATGGCTACACCTTC. Protein product: CASSEAGQGFGTYGYTF.

This clonotype was recorded many times. This chain joins TRBV5-1 and TRBJ1-1; no definite D call. Trimming pared 5 bases from V and 4 bases from J, leaving 15 bases between. The CDR3 covers 14 residues. Germline V gives CDR1 SGHRS, CDR2 YFSETQ. CDR3 sequence: CASRADPGGTEAFF. CDR3 nucleotides: TGCGCCAGCAGGGCAGACCCCGGCGGCACTGAAGCTTTCTTT. Variable domain in full (rest from reference TRBV5-1 and TRBJ1-1): KAGVTQTPRYLIKTRGQQVTLSCSPISGHRSVSWYQQTPGQGLQFLFEYFSETQRNKGNFPGRFSGRQFSNSRSEMNVSTLELGDSALYLCASRADPGGTEAFFGQGTRLTVV.

This clonotype was seen more than once but under ten times. CDR3 sequence reads: CASSRTGTGYGYTF. CDR3 DNA sequence: TGTGCCAGCAGCCGGACCGGGACGGGGTATGGCTACACCTTC. The chain couples TRBV14 to TRBJ1-2; D may be TRBD1 (5 bases). Trimming cost V 4 bases and J 5 bases, with 14 bases left between them. The CDR3 length is 14 residues. CDR1 and CDR2 from the germline V gene are SGHDN and FVKESK.

This clonotype has only a few counts. This chain links TRBV6-1 with TRBJ2-5, with D uncertain. The V gene lost 4 bases and the J gene lost 5 bases, with 11 bases spanning the gap. Germline assignment: CDR1 MNHNS and CDR2 SASEGT. CDR3 length: 13 amino acids. The CDR3 DNA sequence: TGTGCCAGCAGTGGCCCCCGGAGCGAGACCCAGTACTTC. This translates into CASSGPRSETQYF.